This T cell receptor (beta chain) is from a study of identical twins. CDR1 and CDR2 from the germline V gene are MNHNY and SVGAGI (reference sequence). Trimming at V came to 0 bases and at J to 2 bases, leaving 4 bases not matched to a gene. There are 15 residues in the CDR3. TCRdb ran MiXCR on the 5' RACE reads and lists one entry per CDR3 protein. The repertoire holds more than 1.5 million distinct CDR3 sequences, with around 29% as singletons. To note about this clonotype: Its antigen remains unidentified.

Findings of the study overall: Fewer insertions marked abundant cord blood beta clonotypes; young adult naive trended weakly, memory not at all.

Sequenced: cord blood. The chain carries TRBV6-6 and TRBJ2-7, with 7 bases lining up with TRBD2. This sequence originates from a newborn girl in good health. CDR3: CASSYSTSTTYEQYF. CDR3 coding DNA: TGTGCCAGCAGTTACTCGACTAGCACAACCTACGAGCAGTACTTC.